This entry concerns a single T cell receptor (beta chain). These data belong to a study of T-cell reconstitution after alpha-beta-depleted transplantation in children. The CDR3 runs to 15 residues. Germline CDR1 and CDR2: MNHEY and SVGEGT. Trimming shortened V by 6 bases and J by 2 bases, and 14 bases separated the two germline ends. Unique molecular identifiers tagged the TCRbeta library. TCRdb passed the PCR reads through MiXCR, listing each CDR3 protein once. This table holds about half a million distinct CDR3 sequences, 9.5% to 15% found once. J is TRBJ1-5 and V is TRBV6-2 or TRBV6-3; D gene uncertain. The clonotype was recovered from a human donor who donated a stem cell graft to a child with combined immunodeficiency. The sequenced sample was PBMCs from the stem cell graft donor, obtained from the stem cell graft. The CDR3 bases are TGTGCCAGCAGCTCGGCGGGCAAAGGCAATCAGCCCCAGCATTTT. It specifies CASSSAGKGNQPQHF.